Listed below are T cell receptor beta chains from one sample, sequenced in a study of shared clonotypes between healthy human individuals. Only in-frame clones appear in the TCRdb table, and some are missing; sequencing was by immunoSEQ multiplex PCR. The sample consists of some 2 million clones, over 85% of them appearing once. The sequencing sample was made of naive CD8+ T cells sorted from blood. The receptors come from a man aged 18 to 29 in good health. Each CDR3 is given with its conserved first and last residue. The order of the fields is V gene, CDR3 length, J gene, D gene, clone size, CDR3 protein, CDR3 DNA. The D gene is left open where the match is weak. Expanded clones get a size class; other rows say once, few or many, or leave the size out.

v_gene: TRBV5-8; len: 16; j_gene: TRBJ1-5; d_gene: NA; abundance: NA; CDR3aa: CASSLVSRTADQPQHF; CDR3nt: TGTGCCAGCAGCTTGGTCTCGAGGACAGCCGATCAGCCCCAGCATTTT
v_gene: TRBV7-6; len: 15; j_gene: TRBJ2-5; d_gene: TRBD2; abundance: NA; CDR3aa: CASSLRISGAETQYF; CDR3nt: TGTGCCAGCAGCTTAAGAATTAGCGGGGCAGAGACCCAGTACTTC
v_gene: TRBV5-1; len: 18; j_gene: TRBJ2-7; d_gene: TRBD2; abundance: NA; CDR3aa: CASSLTGTSGLRSYEQYF; CDR3nt: TGCGCCAGCAGCTTGACCGGGACTAGCGGGTTAAGGTCCTACGAGCAGTACTTC
v_gene: TRBV5-4; len: 17; j_gene: TRBJ2-1; d_gene: TRBD2; abundance: NA; CDR3aa: CASSLDPGLAGGYGKFF; CDR3nt: TGTGCCAGCAGCTTGGACCCGGGACTAGCGGGAGGGTACGGGAAGTTCTTC
v_gene: TRBV30; len: 15; j_gene: TRBJ2-7; d_gene: TRBD1; abundance: NA; CDR3aa: CAWRHMGQGAYEQYF; CDR3nt: TGTGCCTGGAGACATATGGGACAGGGAGCCTACGAGCAGTACTTC
v_gene: TRBV6-1; len: 14; j_gene: TRBJ2-7; d_gene: TRBD1; abundance: NA; CDR3aa: CASSPWDRGYEQYF; CDR3nt: TGTGCCAGCAGCCCTTGGGACAGGGGGTACGAGCAGTACTTC
v_gene: TRBV10-3; len: 13; j_gene: TRBJ2-7; d_gene: NA; abundance: NA; CDR3aa: CAISERDSYEQYF; CDR3nt: TGTGCCATCAGTGAGCGAGACTCCTACGAGCAGTACTTC
v_gene: TRBV7-9; len: 13; j_gene: TRBJ1-1; d_gene: NA; abundance: NA; CDR3aa: CARISGVNTEAFF; CDR3nt: TGTGCCAGGATCTCGGGTGTGAACACTGAAGCTTTCTTT
v_gene: TRBV27; len: 16; j_gene: TRBJ2-2; d_gene: TRBD2; abundance: once; CDR3aa: CASSFNSGMNTGELFF; CDR3nt: TGTGCCAGCAGTTTTAATAGCGGGATGAACACCGGGGAGCTGTTTTTT
v_gene: TRBV11-2; len: 16; j_gene: TRBJ2-2; d_gene: TRBD1; abundance: NA; CDR3aa: CASSSPGTANTGELFF; CDR3nt: TGTGCCAGCAGCTCACCCGGGACAGCGAACACCGGGGAGCTGTTTTTT
v_gene: TRBV7-9; len: 18; j_gene: TRBJ1-6; d_gene: TRBD1; abundance: NA; CDR3aa: CASSSSEWDRAWGSPLHF; CDR3nt: TGTGCCAGCAGCTCGTCCGAGTGGGACAGGGCCTGGGGGTCACCCCTCCACTTT
v_gene: TRBV29-1; len: 14; j_gene: TRBJ2-7; d_gene: TRBD2; abundance: NA; CDR3aa: CSALGGDQFYEQYF; CDR3nt: TGCAGCGCCCTGGGGGGGGATCAATTCTACGAGCAGTACTTC
v_gene: TRBV6-5; len: 15; j_gene: TRBJ2-7; d_gene: TRBD2; abundance: NA; CDR3aa: CASSREREAYLEQYF; CDR3nt: TGTGCCAGCAGTCGCGAGCGGGAGGCGTACCTCGAGCAGTACTTC
v_gene: TRBV25-1; len: 18; j_gene: TRBJ2-2; d_gene: TRBD2; abundance: NA; CDR3aa: CASSEVETSGNNTGELFF; CDR3nt: TGTGCCAGCAGTGAAGTTGAGACTAGCGGGAATAACACCGGGGAGCTGTTTTTT
v_gene: TRBV5-1; len: 15; j_gene: TRBJ2-1; d_gene: TRBD1; abundance: NA; CDR3aa: CASSLFGQGANEQFF; CDR3nt: TGCGCCAGCAGCTTGTTTGGACAGGGGGCCAATGAGCAGTTCTTC
v_gene: TRBV25-1; len: 14; j_gene: TRBJ2-7; d_gene: TRBD1; abundance: NA; CDR3aa: CASSTGQYNVEQYF; CDR3nt: TGTGCCAGCAGCACGGGACAGTATAATGTCGAGCAGTACTTC
v_gene: TRBV5-6; len: 16; j_gene: TRBJ2-7; d_gene: TRBD1; abundance: NA; CDR3aa: CASSWGQQVSSYEQYF; CDR3nt: TGTGCCAGCAGCTGGGGACAGCAAGTAAGCTCCTACGAGCAGTACTTC
v_gene: TRBV5-1; len: 15; j_gene: TRBJ1-4; d_gene: NA; abundance: NA; CDR3aa: CASSLEGGVGEKLFF; CDR3nt: TGCGCCAGCAGCTTGGAAGGAGGGGTTGGGGAAAAACTGTTTTTT
v_gene: TRBV4-1; len: 13; j_gene: TRBJ2-2; d_gene: TRBD2; abundance: NA; CDR3aa: CASSVTSGRELFF; CDR3nt: TGCGCCAGCAGCGTAACTAGCGGCCGGGAGCTGTTTTTT
v_gene: TRBV5-1; len: 16; j_gene: TRBJ1-1; d_gene: NA; abundance: NA; CDR3aa: CASSLDSAGLNTEAFF; CDR3nt: TGCGCCAGCAGTCTCGACAGTGCCGGTTTGAACACTGAAGCTTTCTTT
v_gene: TRBV7-7; len: 14; j_gene: TRBJ2-1; d_gene: NA; abundance: NA; CDR3aa: CASSLEADYDEQFF; CDR3nt: TGTGCTAGCAGCTTAGAGGCGGATTACGATGAGCAGTTCTTC
v_gene: TRBV27; len: 15; j_gene: TRBJ2-5; d_gene: TRBD2; abundance: NA; CDR3aa: CASSYRGGFQETQYF; CDR3nt: TGTGCCAGCAGTTATCGGGGGGGATTCCAAGAGACCCAGTACTTC
v_gene: TRBV28; len: 15; j_gene: TRBJ2-7; d_gene: NA; abundance: NA; CDR3aa: CASSLLRGSSYEQYF; CDR3nt: TGTGCCAGCAGTTTATTGCGGGGAAGTTCCTACGAGCAGTACTTC
v_gene: TRBV30; len: 13; j_gene: TRBJ2-3; d_gene: TRBD1; abundance: NA; CDR3aa: CAWSPGGRDTQYF; CDR3nt: TGTGCCTGGAGTCCAGGGGGCCGGGATACGCAGTATTTT